A single sample is the source of the 8 T cell receptor beta chains below, sequenced in a study of HIV-infected patients and healthy controls. One entry per CDR3 protein results from TCRdb running MiXCR on the 5' RACE reads. The sample contains about 64,000 distinct CDR3 sequences, 15% to 20% of which appear only once. Sequencing input: CD4+ T cells from blood. These TCRs come from a human donor in good health.

The chain recombines TRBV11-2 with TRBJ2-2; D remains unclear. CDR3 length equals 15 residues. The V end lost 3 bases, the J end lost 1 base, and 9 bases lay between the germline ends. The germline V gene encodes CDR1 SGHAT and CDR2 FQNNGV. This chain's CDR3 is CASSFVRLNTGELFF. In DNA form, the CDR3 reads TGTGCCAGCAGCTTTGTTCGTCTGAACACCGGGGAGCTGTTTTTT. The whole variable domain, filled in from reference TRBV11-2 and TRBJ2-2, reads EAGVAQSPRYKIIEKRQSVAFWCNPISGHATLYWYQQILGQGPKLLIQFQNNGVVDDSQLPKDRFSAERLKGVDSTLKIQPAKLEDSAVYLCASSFVRLNTGELFFGEGSRLTVL.

The sample holds a few counts of this clonotype. This chain connects TRBV6-1 to TRBJ1-2; perhaps TRBD1 as D (5 bases). The CDR3 has 13 amino acids. Germline-derived CDR1 and CDR2 are MNHNS and SASEGT. The germline V and J ends were trimmed by 6 bases and 6 bases, with 14 bases remaining between them. The CDR3 protein is CASSQGAYNGYTF. The DNA for the CDR3 is TGTGCCAGCAGCCAAGGGGCTTACAATGGCTACACCTTC.

The rearrangement links TRBV11-2 to TRBJ2-3; D is possibly TRBD2 (5 bases). Germline values: CDR1 SGHAT, CDR2 FQNNGV. The V gene lost 4 bases and the J gene lost 1 base, with 9 bases spanning the gap. This CDR3 region has 14 residues. For the CDR3, the DNA is TGTGCCAGCAGCTCTATTAGCGGCACAGATACGCAGTATTTT. Translated, it gives CASSSISGTDTQYF. Full variable domain (remainder filled in from reference TRBV11-2 and TRBJ2-3): EAGVAQSPRYKIIEKRQSVAFWCNPISGHATLYWYQQILGQGPKLLIQFQNNGVVDDSQLPKDRFSAERLKGVDSTLKIQPAKLEDSAVYLCASSSISGTDTQYFGPGTRLTVL.

In its sample, this clonotype was seen many times. The chain links TRBV20-1 to TRBJ2-3; D remains unclear. The ends were cut back, 5 bases at V and 14 bases at J, with 11 bases in the middle. From germline, CDR1 is DFQATT and CDR2 SNEGSKA (reference sequence). The CDR3 is 9 residues long. CDR3 residues: CSAVSIAYF. Written as DNA, the CDR3 is TGCAGTGCTGTTTCTATTGCGTATTTT.

This clonotype was counted ten times or more. V usage is TRBV7-3 and J usage is TRBJ2-5; D ambiguous. V lost 2 bases and J 0 bases, leaving 4 bases between the germline ends. The germline CDR1 and CDR2 sequences are SGHTA and FQGTGA. The CDR3 length is 13 residues. The CDR3 protein is CASSLRYQETQYF. DNA of the CDR3: TGTGCCAGCAGCTTACGTTACCAAGAGACCCAGTACTTC.

This clonotype has at least ten counts. In DNA, the CDR3 is TGCGCCAGCAGCCAAGTCTTGAACACTGAAGCTTTCTTT. It yields the protein CASSQVLNTEAFF. This chain joins TRBV4-3 and TRBJ1-1; D is undetermined. The CDR3 runs to 13 residues. The V gene's germline CDR1 is LGHNA and CDR2 YSLEER. Trimming took 1 base from V and 0 from J, leaving 3 bases between them.

The gene calls are TRBV7-9 and TRBJ2-7; 7 nucleotides match TRBD2. Germline V gene lookup returns CDR1 SEHNR and CDR2 FQNEAQ (reference sequence). The J segment lost 2 bases and the V segment lost 8 bases, leaving 12 bases of the junction unmatched. CDR3 length: 15 amino acids. CDR3 nucleotides: TGTGCCAGCGTCTCGACTAGCTTGGGAACCTACGAGCAGTACTTC. Translation: CASVSTSLGTYEQYF.

This clonotype has a single count. A much larger clonotype is one base distant, so this may be a read error. This likely comes from a read error, as the CDR3 has no conserved phenylalanine or tryptophan at its end. The chain links TRBV12-5 to TRBJ2-1; TRBD2 matches 13 bases. In germline, CDR1 is LGHNT, CDR2 FRNRAP. V was pared by 3 bases and J by 10 bases, with 3 bases of the junction left unmatched. The CDR3 sequence is 14 residues long. The chain's CDR3 is CASGFALAGGEQFL. The CDR3 DNA follows: TGTGCTAGTGGTTTTGCACTAGCGGGAGGGGAGCAGTTCCTC.